The sequence of this T cell receptor (beta chain) was determined in a study of T cell responses to AZD1222 COVID-19 vaccine. This CDR3 is 14 amino acids long. The germline V gene has CDR1 MNHEY and CDR2 SMNVEV (reference sequence). V shed 5 bases and J 3 bases; nucleotides not matched to a gene: 6. Regarding the study as a whole: Two AZD1222 administrations were followed by greater Spike-specific TCR breadth and depth. CD4 TCRs linked to vaccination spanned spike, dominating at 160-218 and 743-854. Donor demographics were predominantly white British with a female majority; clonal diversity may be underestimated.

Pooling of second doses given at about 4 or about 12 weeks was done. The protocol was immunoSEQ multiplex PCR, while the TCRdb copy is restricted to in-frame clones and leaves out a portion. In the table there are 150,000 to 160,000 clones, approximately 91% of which are singletons. Comments on this clone: The antigen remains undetermined.

The chain recombines TRBV27 with TRBJ1-1; 7 nucleotides match TRBD1. This material consisted of peripheral blood, taken 28 days after the second AZD1222 dose. This sequence originates from an adult who received the AZD1222 COVID-19 vaccine. The CDR3 loop is CASSPGDSYTEAFF. The CDR3 DNA reads as TGTGCCAGCAGTCCGGGGGACAGTTACACTGAAGCTTTCTTT.